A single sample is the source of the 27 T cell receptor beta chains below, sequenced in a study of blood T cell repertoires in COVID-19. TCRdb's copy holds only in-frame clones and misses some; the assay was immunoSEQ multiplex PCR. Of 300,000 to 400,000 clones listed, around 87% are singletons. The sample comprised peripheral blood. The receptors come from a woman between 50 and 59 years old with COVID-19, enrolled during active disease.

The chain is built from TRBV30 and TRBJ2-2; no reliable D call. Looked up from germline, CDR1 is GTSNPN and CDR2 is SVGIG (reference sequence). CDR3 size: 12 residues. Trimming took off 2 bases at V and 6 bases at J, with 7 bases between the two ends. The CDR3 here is CAWSPSAGELFF. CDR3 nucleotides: TGTGCCTGGAGTCCGTCAGCCGGGGAGCTGTTTTTT.

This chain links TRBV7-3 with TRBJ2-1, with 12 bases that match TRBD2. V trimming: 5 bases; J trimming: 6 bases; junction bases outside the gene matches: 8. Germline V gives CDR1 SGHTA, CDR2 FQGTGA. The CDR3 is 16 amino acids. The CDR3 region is CASSQVASGRANEQFF. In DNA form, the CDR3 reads TGTGCCAGCAGCCAAGTCGCTAGCGGGAGGGCCAATGAGCAGTTCTTC.

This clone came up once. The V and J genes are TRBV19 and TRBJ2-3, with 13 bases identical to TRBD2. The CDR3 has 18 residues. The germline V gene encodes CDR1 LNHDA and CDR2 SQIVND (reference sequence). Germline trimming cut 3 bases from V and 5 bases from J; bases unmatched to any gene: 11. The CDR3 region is CASSILLAGGPSGDTQYF. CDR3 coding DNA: TGTGCCAGTAGTATCTTACTAGCGGGAGGGCCCTCGGGAGATACGCAGTATTTT.

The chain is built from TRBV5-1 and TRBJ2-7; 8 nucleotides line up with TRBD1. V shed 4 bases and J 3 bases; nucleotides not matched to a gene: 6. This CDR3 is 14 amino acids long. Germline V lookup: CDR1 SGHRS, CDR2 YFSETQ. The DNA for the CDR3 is TGCGCCAGCAGCATAACGGGACAGGACTACGAGCAGTACTTC. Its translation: CASSITGQDYEQYF. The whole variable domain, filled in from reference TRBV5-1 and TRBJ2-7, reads KAGVTQTPRYLIKTRGQQVTLSCSPISGHRSVSWYQQTPGQGLQFLFEYFSETQRNKGNFPGRFSGRQFSNSRSEMNVSTLELGDSALYLCASSITGQDYEQYFGPGTRLTVT.

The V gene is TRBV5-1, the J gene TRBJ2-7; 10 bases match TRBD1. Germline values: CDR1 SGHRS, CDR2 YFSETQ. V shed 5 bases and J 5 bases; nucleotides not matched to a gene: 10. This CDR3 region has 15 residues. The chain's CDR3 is CASRPTGQGNDEQYF. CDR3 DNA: TGCGCCAGCAGACCGACGGGACAGGGGAACGACGAGCAGTACTTC.

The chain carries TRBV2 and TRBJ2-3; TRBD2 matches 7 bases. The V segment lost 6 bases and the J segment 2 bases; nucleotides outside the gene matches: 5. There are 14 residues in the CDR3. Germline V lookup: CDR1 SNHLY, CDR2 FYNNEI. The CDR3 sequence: CASRKRDLTDTQYF. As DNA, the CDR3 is TGTGCCAGCAGGAAGCGGGACCTCACAGATACGCAGTATTTT.

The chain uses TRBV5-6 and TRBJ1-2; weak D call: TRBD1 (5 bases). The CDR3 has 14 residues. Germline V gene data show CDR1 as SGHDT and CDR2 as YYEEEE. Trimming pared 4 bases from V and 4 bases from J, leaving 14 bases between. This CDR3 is CASSLNRLSYGYTF. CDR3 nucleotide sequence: TGTGCCAGCAGCCTTAACAGGCTTAGCTATGGCTACACCTTC. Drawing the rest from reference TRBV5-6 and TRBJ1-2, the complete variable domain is DAGVTQSPTHLIKTRGQQVTLRCSPKSGHDTVSWYQQALGQGPQFIFQYYEEEERQRGNFPDRFSGHQFPNYSSELNVNALLLGDSALYLCASSLNRLSYGYTFGSGTRLTVV.

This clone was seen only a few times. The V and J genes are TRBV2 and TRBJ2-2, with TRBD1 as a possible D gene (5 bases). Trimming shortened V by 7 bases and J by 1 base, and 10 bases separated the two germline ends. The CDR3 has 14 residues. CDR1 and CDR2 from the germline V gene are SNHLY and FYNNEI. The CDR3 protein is CASKARENTGELFF. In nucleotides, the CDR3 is TGTGCCAGCAAGGCCAGGGAGAACACCGGGGAGCTGTTTTTT.

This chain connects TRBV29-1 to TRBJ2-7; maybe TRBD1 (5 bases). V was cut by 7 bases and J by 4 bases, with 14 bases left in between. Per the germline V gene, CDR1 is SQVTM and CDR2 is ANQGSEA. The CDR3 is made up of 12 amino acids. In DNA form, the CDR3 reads TGCAGCGCAAGACAGAAAACTTACGAGCAGTACTTC. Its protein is CSARQKTYEQYF.

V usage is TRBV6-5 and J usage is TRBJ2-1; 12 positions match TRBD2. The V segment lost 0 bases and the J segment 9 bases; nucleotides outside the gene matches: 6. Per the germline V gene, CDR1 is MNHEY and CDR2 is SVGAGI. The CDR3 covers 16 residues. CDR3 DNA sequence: TGTGCCAGCAGTTACTCTCGACTAGCGGGAGAGAGTGAGCAGTTCTTC. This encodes CASSYSRLAGESEQFF.

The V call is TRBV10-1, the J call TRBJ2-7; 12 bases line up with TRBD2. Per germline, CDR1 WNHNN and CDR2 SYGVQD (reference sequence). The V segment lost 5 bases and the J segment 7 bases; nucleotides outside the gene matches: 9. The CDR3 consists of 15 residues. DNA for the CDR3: TGCGCCAGCAGTCCTAGACTAGCGGGAGTGGGAGAGCAGTACTTC. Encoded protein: CASSPRLAGVGEQYF.

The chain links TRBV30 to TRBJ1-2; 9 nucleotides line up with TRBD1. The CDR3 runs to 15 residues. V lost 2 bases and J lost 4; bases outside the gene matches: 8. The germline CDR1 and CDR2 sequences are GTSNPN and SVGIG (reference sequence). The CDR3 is CAWSRNRGRGYGYTF. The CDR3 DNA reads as TGTGCCTGGAGTCGCAACAGGGGGCGCGGCTATGGCTACACCTTC.

The CDR3 region has the DNA TGCAGCGGCGGCGCACTGAACACTGAAGCTTTCTTT. It encodes CSGGALNTEAFF. The chain links TRBV29-1 to TRBJ1-1; no firm D call. The CDR3 is made up of 12 amino acids. CDR1 and CDR2 (germline): SQVTM, ANQGSEA. Trimming pared 7 bases from V and 0 bases from J, leaving 9 bases between.

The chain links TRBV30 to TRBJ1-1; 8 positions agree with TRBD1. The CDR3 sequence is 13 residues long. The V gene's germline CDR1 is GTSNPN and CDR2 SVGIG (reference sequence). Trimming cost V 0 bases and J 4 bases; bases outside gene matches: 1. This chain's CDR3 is CAWSVGQGTEAFF. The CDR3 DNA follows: TGTGCCTGGAGTGTCGGACAGGGCACTGAAGCTTTCTTT.

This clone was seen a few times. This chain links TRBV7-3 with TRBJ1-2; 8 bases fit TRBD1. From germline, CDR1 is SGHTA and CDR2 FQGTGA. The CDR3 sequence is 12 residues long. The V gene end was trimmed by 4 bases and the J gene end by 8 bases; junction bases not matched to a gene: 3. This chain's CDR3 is CASSSRQGGYTF. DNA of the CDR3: TGTGCCAGCAGCTCTAGACAGGGGGGCTACACCTTC.

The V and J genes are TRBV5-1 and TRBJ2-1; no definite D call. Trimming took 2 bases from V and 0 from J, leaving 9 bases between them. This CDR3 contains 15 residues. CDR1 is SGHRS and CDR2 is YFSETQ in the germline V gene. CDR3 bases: TGCGCCAGCAGCTTTGGTAGCCGCTCCTACAATGAGCAGTTCTTC. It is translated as CASSFGSRSYNEQFF.

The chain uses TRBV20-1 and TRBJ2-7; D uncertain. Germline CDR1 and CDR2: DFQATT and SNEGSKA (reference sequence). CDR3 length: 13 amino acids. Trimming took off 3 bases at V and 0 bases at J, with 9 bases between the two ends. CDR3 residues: CSASSMSSYEQYF. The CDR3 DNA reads TGCAGTGCTAGTTCGATGAGCTCCTACGAGCAGTACTTC.

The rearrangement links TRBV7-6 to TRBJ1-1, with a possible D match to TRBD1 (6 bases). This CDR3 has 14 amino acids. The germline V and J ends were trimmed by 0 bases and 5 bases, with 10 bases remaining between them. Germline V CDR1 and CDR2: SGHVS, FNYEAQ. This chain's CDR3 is CASSLAGQGTEAFF. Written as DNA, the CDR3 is TGTGCCAGCAGCTTAGCGGGGCAGGGGACTGAAGCTTTCTTT.

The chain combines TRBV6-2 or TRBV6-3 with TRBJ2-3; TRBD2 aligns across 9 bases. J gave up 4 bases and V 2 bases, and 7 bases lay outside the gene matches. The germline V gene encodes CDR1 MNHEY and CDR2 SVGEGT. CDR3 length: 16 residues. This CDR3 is CASSYGPSGIADTQYF. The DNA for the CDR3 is TGTGCCAGCAGTTACGGTCCTAGCGGGATCGCAGATACGCAGTATTTT.

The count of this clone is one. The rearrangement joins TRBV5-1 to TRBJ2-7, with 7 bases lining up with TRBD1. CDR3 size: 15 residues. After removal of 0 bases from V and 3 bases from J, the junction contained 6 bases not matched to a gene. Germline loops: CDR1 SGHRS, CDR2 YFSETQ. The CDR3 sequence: CASSLGGTANYEQYF. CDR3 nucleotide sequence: TGCGCCAGCAGCTTGGGAGGGACAGCGAACTACGAGCAGTACTTC.

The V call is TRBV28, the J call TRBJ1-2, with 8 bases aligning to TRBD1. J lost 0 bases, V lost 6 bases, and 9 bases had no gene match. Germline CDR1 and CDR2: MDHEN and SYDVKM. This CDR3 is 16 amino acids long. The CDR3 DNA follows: TGTGCCAGCAGCCTGACAGGGGATCGAGCTAACTATGGCTACACCTTC. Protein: CASSLTGDRANYGYTF.

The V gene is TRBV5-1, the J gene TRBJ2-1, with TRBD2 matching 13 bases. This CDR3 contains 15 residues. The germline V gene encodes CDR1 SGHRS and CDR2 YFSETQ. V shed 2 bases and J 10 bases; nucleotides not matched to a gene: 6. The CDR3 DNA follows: TGCGCCAGCAGCTTAGGGACTAGCGGGATTCAAGAGCAGTTCTTC. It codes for CASSLGTSGIQEQFF.

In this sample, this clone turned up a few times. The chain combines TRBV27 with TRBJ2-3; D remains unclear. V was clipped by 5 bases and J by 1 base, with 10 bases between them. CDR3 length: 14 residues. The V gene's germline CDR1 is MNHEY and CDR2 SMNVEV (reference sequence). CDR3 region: CASSPRQGTDTQYF. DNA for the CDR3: TGTGCCAGCAGTCCCCGACAAGGCACAGATACGCAGTATTTT.

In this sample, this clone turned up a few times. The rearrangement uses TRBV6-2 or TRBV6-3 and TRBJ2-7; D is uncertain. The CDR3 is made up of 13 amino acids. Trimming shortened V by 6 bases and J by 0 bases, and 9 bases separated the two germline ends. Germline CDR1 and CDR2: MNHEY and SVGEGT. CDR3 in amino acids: CASSHRTSYEQYF. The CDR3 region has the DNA TGTGCCAGCAGCCACAGAACCTCCTACGAGCAGTACTTC.

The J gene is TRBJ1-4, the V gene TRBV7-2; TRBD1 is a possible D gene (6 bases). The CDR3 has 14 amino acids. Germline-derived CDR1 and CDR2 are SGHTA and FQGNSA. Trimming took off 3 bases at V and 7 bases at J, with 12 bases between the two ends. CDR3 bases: TGTGCCAGCAGCTTCAGGGGTCCCAGTGAAAAACTGTTTTTT. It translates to CASSFRGPSEKLFF.

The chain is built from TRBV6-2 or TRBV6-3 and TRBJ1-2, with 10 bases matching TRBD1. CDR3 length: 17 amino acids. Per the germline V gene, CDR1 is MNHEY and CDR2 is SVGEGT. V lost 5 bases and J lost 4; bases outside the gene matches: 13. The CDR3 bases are TGTGCCAGCAGTGTCATCGCCGGGGACAGGGGATTCTATGGCTACACCTTC. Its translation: CASSVIAGDRGFYGYTF.

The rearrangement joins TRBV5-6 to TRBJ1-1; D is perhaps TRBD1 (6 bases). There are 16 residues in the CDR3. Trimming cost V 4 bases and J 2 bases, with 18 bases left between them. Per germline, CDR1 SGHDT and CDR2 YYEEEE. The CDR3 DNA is TGTGCCAGCAGCATATTAACAGGGACCGTCAACACTGAAGCTTTCTTT. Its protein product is CASSILTGTVNTEAFF.